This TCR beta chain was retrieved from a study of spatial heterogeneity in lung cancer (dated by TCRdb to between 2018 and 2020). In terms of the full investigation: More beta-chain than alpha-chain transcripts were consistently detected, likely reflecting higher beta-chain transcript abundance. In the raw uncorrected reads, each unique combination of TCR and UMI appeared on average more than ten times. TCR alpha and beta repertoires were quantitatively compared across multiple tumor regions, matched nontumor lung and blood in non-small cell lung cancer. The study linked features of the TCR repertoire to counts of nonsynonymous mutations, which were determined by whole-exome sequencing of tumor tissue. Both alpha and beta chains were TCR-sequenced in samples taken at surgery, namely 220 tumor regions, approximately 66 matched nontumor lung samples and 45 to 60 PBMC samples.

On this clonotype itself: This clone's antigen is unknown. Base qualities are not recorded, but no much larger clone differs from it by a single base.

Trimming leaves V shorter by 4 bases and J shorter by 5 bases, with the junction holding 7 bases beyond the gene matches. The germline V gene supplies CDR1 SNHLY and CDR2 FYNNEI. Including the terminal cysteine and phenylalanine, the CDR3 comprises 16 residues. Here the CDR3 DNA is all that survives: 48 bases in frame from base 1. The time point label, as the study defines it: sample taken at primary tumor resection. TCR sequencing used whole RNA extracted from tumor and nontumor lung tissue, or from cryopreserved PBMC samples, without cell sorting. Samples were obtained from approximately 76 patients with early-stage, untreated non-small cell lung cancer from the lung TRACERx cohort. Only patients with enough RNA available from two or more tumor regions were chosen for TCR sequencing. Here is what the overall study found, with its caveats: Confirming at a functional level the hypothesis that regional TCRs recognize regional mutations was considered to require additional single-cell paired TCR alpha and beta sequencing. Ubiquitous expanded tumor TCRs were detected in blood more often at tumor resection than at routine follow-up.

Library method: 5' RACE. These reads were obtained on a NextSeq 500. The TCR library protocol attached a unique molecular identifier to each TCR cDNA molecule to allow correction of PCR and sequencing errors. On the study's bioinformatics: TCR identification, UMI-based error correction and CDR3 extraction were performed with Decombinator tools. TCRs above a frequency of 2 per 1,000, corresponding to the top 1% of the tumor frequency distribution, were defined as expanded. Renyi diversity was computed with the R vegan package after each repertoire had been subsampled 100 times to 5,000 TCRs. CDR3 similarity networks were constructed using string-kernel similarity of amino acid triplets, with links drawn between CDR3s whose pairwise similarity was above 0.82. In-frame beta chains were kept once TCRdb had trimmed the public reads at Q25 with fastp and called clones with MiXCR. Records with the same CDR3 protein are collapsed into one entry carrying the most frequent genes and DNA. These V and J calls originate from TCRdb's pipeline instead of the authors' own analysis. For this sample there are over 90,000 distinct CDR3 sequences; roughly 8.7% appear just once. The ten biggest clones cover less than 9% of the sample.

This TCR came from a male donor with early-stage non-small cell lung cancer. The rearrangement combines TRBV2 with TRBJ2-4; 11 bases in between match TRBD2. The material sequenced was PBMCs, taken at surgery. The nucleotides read TGTGCCAGCAGTGGGGGGCTAGCGGGAGGACAAAACATTCAGTACTTC. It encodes CASSGGLAGGQNIQYF. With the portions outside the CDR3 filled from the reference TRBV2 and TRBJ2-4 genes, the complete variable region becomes EPEVTQTPSHQVTQMGQEVILRCVPISNHLYFYWYRQILGQKVEFLVSFYNNEISEKSEIFDDQFSVERPDGSNFTLKIRSTKLEDSAMYFCASSGGLAGGQNIQYFGAGTRLSVL.